This entry concerns a single T cell receptor beta chain. From germline, CDR1 is ENHRY and CDR2 SYGVKD. The trim removed 4 bases at V and 6 bases at J, leaving 7 bases unmatched. The CDR3 has 15 residues. The repertoire was sequenced with immunoSEQ multiplex PCR; TCRdb's copy has only in-frame clones and lacks some. The data contain over a million clones, more than 60% of them seen just once; the ten biggest clones take up approximately 1.5%. The data originate from a study of shared clonotypes between healthy human individuals. Study details: Donor composition was a couple of women and three men, aged 18 to 49.

The specimen was memory CD4+ T cells sorted from blood. Subset in this sample: CD45RA-negative fraction. The sequence was collected from a man between 18 and 29 years old in good health. The chain employs TRBV10-3 and TRBJ2-3; 10 bases map to TRBD1. CDR3 in amino acids: CAISGGRQGADTQYF. CDR3 nucleotide sequence: TGTGCCATCAGTGGGGGGAGACAGGGGGCGGATACGCAGTATTTT.